These 19 T cell receptor beta chains were all obtained from the same sample, sequenced in a study of blood T cell repertoires in COVID-19. TCRdb keeps only in-frame clones here, not all; method: immunoSEQ multiplex PCR. The table shows 20,000 to 25,000 clones, with around 90% occurring only once. Sequences were obtained from peripheral blood. These TCRs come from a human donor in a cohort sampled during active COVID-19.

This clone turned up a few times. The chain recombines TRBV7-9 with TRBJ2-7; D is perhaps TRBD1 (6 bases). Per germline, CDR1 SEHNR and CDR2 FQNEAQ (reference sequence). This CDR3 contains 15 residues. The V gene lost 0 bases and the J gene lost 3 bases, with 12 bases spanning the gap. CDR3 residues: CASSLAGTQRYEQYF. CDR3 nucleotides: TGTGCCAGCAGCTTAGCCGGGACACAACGCTACGAGCAGTACTTC.

This chain joins TRBV5-1 and TRBJ1-1; a possible D gene is TRBD1 (6 bases). The ends were cut back, 3 bases at V and 1 base at J, with 13 bases in the middle. From germline, CDR1 is SGHRS and CDR2 YFSETQ. This CDR3 comprises 15 residues. The chain's CDR3 is CASSWLARGNTEAFF. Written as DNA, the CDR3 is TGCGCCAGCAGCTGGCTGGCCAGGGGGAACACTGAAGCTTTCTTT.

This rearrangement joins TRBV5-5 to TRBJ1-2; 12 bases are a match to TRBD1. J was trimmed by 7 bases and V by 9 bases; bases with no gene match: 13. Germline V gene lookup returns CDR1 SGHKS and CDR2 YYEKEE (reference sequence). The CDR3 runs 15 residues. The CDR3 DNA reads TGTGCCACCTCCGGGACAGGGGGCGCGACGGGTGGCTACACCTTC. Translating gives CATSGTGGATGGYTF.

V is TRBV5-5 and J is TRBJ2-1; no clear D gene. Germline CDR1 and CDR2: SGHKS and YYEKEE (reference sequence). The CDR3 covers 12 residues. Trimming left V 3 bases short and J 10 bases short, with 11 bases between. The CDR3 coding sequence is TGTGCCAGCAGCTCCCTGGCGACAGAGCAGTTCTTC. This translates into CASSSLATEQFF.

In DNA, the CDR3 is TGTGCCATCAGTGATGGGGACAGATCAACTAATGAAAAACTGTTTTTT. It specifies CAISDGDRSTNEKLFF. The chain recombines TRBV10-3 with TRBJ1-4; TRBD1 aligns across 7 bases. Germline V gene data show CDR1 as ENHRY and CDR2 as SYGVKD. This CDR3 comprises 16 residues. Trimming at V came to 3 bases and at J to 0 bases, leaving 4 bases not matched to a gene.

J is TRBJ1-5 and V is TRBV24-1, with D possibly being TRBD1 (5 bases). The CDR3 has 13 residues. V lost 7 bases and J lost 3, with 9 bases in between. CDR1 is KGHDR and CDR2 is SFDVKD in the germline V gene. The CDR3 loop reads CATSGGSNQPQHF. In DNA form, the CDR3 reads TGTGCCACCAGCGGGGGGTCCAATCAGCCCCAGCATTTT.

This clone was seen a single time. The V call is TRBV12-3 or TRBV12-4, the J call TRBJ1-2; D perhaps matches TRBD1 (5 bases). CDR3 length: 12 residues. Trimming stripped 6 bases from V and 5 bases from J, with 10 bases between. CDR3 in amino acids: CASSRRQYGYTF. The CDR3 nucleotides are TGTGCCAGCAGCCGCCGACAGTATGGCTACACCTTC.

This chain uses TRBV5-6 with TRBJ1-2; no firm D call. CDR3 length equals 13 residues. With 2 bases removed from V and 8 bases from J, the gap between germline ends came to 13 bases. Germline CDR1 is SGHDT and CDR2 is YYEEEE. The DNA for the CDR3 is TGTGCCAGCAGCTTAGAACAATCGGGAGGCTACACCTTC. Translated: CASSLEQSGGYTF.

The J gene is TRBJ2-3, the V gene TRBV3-1 (or the pseudogene TRBV3-2); D unresolved. Per germline, CDR1 LGHDT and CDR2 YNNKEL (reference sequence). The CDR3 is 11 residues long. Trimming cost V 1 base and J 7 bases, with 3 bases left between them. CDR3 loop: CASSQAYTQYF. The CDR3 DNA sequence: TGTGCCAGCAGCCAAGCATATACGCAGTATTTT.

V is TRBV15 and J is TRBJ2-5; 8 positions agree with TRBD2. V was pared by 0 bases and J by 5 bases, with 8 bases of the junction left unmatched. The CDR3 totals 16 residues. Germline CDR1 LNHNV, CDR2 YYDKDF (reference sequence). This chain's CDR3 is CATSRDSGMRRETQYF. In nucleotides, the CDR3 is TGTGCCACCAGCAGAGATAGCGGGATGAGACGGGAGACCCAGTACTTC.

The gene calls are TRBV25-1 and TRBJ2-1, with 7 nucleotides matching TRBD2. V shed 9 bases and J 0 bases; nucleotides not matched to a gene: 5. In germline, CDR1 is MGHDK, CDR2 SYGVNS. This CDR3 has 14 amino acids. The CDR3 DNA follows: TGTGCCAGTAGGGAGGGGAGCTCCTACAATGAGCAGTTCTTC. Translated, it gives CASREGSSYNEQFF.

The chain is built from TRBV11-3 and TRBJ1-6; possible D gene TRBD1, 6 bases. V dropped 8 bases and J dropped 8 bases, with 16 bases sitting between them. In germline, CDR1 is SGHNT, CDR2 YENEEA. This CDR3 contains 14 residues. The CDR3 loop is CASSRGSNHSPLHF. CDR3 sequence (DNA): TGTGCCAGCTCCAGGGGATCAAATCATTCACCCCTCCACTTT.

The chain carries TRBV4-2 and TRBJ2-3, with TRBD2 identical over 9 bases. The CDR3 extends over 17 amino acids. Germline CDR1 LGHNA, CDR2 YNFKEQ. V trimming: 0 bases; J trimming: 7 bases; junction bases outside the gene matches: 11. This chain's CDR3 is CASSQDGGGGGPNTQYF. CDR3 nucleotides: TGTGCCAGCAGCCAAGATGGGGGCGGGGGGGGCCCCAATACGCAGTATTTT.

The rearrangement uses TRBV7-9 and TRBJ2-5; no clear D. V shed 5 bases and J shed 0 bases, with 7 bases lying between them. The length of the CDR3 is 13 residues. In germline, CDR1 is SEHNR, CDR2 FQNEAQ (reference sequence). CDR3: CASSPENQETQYF. DNA of the CDR3: TGTGCCAGCAGCCCAGAAAACCAAGAGACCCAGTACTTC.

The CDR3 DNA is TGCGCCAGCAGCTTGGAAGTTTTACAGGTGAACACTGAAGCTTTCTTT. Its protein product is CASSLEVLQVNTEAFF. V is TRBV5-1 and J is TRBJ1-1; D is perhaps TRBD1 (5 bases). In germline, CDR1 is SGHRS, CDR2 YFSETQ. The CDR3 sequence is 16 residues long. Trimming took 0 bases from V and 0 from J, leaving 12 bases between them.

The chain uses TRBV7-7 and TRBJ2-7; 10 nucleotides align to TRBD1. V shed 5 bases, J shed 5 bases, and the junction held 9 bases outside the gene matches. The length of the CDR3 is 15 residues. Germline V lookup: CDR1 SSHAT, CDR2 FNYEAQ (reference sequence). CDR3 residues: CASSPDRGIDNEQYF. The DNA of the CDR3 is TGTGCCAGCAGCCCGGACAGGGGGATAGATAACGAGCAGTACTTC.

The chain combines TRBV5-4 with TRBJ1-3; D not resolved. V gave up 1 base and J gave up 0 bases, with 5 bases separating them. This CDR3 spans 14 amino acids. CDR1 and CDR2 (germline): SGHNT, YYREEE (reference sequence). DNA of the CDR3: TGTGCCAGCAGCTTGATGAGCTCTGGAAACACCATATATTTT. Residues: CASSLMSSGNTIYF.

This chain's CDR3 is CASSQDLRGEAFF. CDR3 DNA sequence: TGCGCCAGCAGCCAGGACCTTCGGGGGGAGGCTTTCTTT. The chain joins TRBV5-1 to TRBJ1-1, with TRBD1 as a possible D gene (5 bases). This CDR3 comprises 13 residues. Per the germline V gene, CDR1 is SGHRS and CDR2 is YFSETQ. V shed 4 bases and J shed 11 bases, with 18 bases lying between them.

The V and J genes are TRBV6-5 and TRBJ1-1, with 7 bases identical to TRBD1. The germline gives CDR1 MNHEY, CDR2 SVGAGI. This CDR3 has 14 amino acids. The V gene end was trimmed by 6 bases and the J gene end by 6 bases; junction bases not matched to a gene: 10. CDR3 sequence (DNA): TGTGCCAGCAGAGGGGGCGTCAGTTCTTCTGAAGCTTTCTTT. Its translation is CASRGGVSSSEAFF.